Listed below are T cell receptor beta chains from one sample, sequenced in a study of blood T cell repertoires in COVID-19. Sequencing was performed with immunoSEQ multiplex PCR; in TCRdb, only in-frame clones are kept and a portion is missing. The repertoire holds 250,000 or so clones, roughly 90% seen once, with around 2.6% in the top ten. Material for sequencing was PBMCs or T cells enriched from blood (not recorded which). The origin of the receptors is a woman aged 25 to 39 with acute COVID-19. CDR3s include the opening cysteine and the closing phenylalanine or tryptophan. The order of the fields is V gene, J gene, CDR3 protein.

TRBV6-6,TRBJ2-7,CASSETSGEYEQYF
TRBV28,TRBJ1-3,CASRTGLHSGNTIYF
TRBV18,TRBJ2-1,CASSPGRDNEQFF
TRBV10-3,TRBJ1-2,CAISGRTGELGYTF
TRBV27,TRBJ1-2,CASSAYRGADYGYTF
TRBV10-1,TRBJ2-4,CASSESGEGLKNIQYF
TRBV11-2,TRBJ2-7,CASSPGTANIYEQYF
TRBV2,TRBJ1-1,CASTDGTAMNTEAFF
TRBV3-1/TRBV3-2,TRBJ1-3,CASSQDWSSGNTIYF
TRBV11-2,TRBJ2-5,CASSLRGSRVNQETQYF
TRBV5-1,TRBJ1-1,CASSKETGENTEAFF
TRBV5-5,TRBJ2-1,CASSMDRGHEQFF
TRBV3-1/TRBV3-2,TRBJ1-2,CASSLRQGVGNYGYTF
TRBV29-1,TRBJ1-1,CSVQPRDTEAFF
TRBV27,TRBJ1-2,CASQPSGVGGYTF
TRBV7-2,TRBJ1-5,CASSLSRQGATQPQHF
TRBV9,TRBJ1-4,CASSSGLQTGEKLFF
TRBV5-6,TRBJ2-7,CASSLELTSAEQYF
TRBV5-6,TRBJ1-2,CASSLWQVAGYTF
TRBV11-2,TRBJ2-2,CASTRLPSGELFF
TRBV2,TRBJ1-2,CATSDVRDYGYTF
TRBV4-1,TRBJ2-7,CASSQIRGPNAYEQYF
TRBV6-2/TRBV6-3,TRBJ2-5,CASSLTSGASGTQYF
TRBV7-9,TRBJ2-2,CASSQTSNTGELFF
TRBV7-9,TRBJ1-2,CASSPYSRSSNYGYTF
TRBV5-6,TRBJ2-7,CASSLSGRVYEQYF
TRBV6-2/TRBV6-3,TRBJ1-1,CASSSQENTEAFF
TRBV30,TRBJ2-1,CAWSVGGNNEQFF
TRBV5-6,TRBJ2-7,CASSSDQGAYEQYF
TRBV6-5,TRBJ2-7,CASSIHLHEQYF
TRBV12-3/TRBV12-4,TRBJ1-1,CASSLTGGVRAFF
TRBV6-5,TRBJ2-1,CASTLAGLSYNEQFF
TRBV6-5,TRBJ1-2,CASRAVNYGYTF
TRBV12-5,TRBJ1-1,CASGLVLRGLSGEAFF
TRBV6-2/TRBV6-3,TRBJ2-7,CASSYSRGYEQYF
TRBV18,TRBJ1-1,CASSPPGQTSTEAFF
TRBV10-2,TRBJ2-2,CASSEWTGSSTGELFF
TRBV9,TRBJ1-2,CASSGTGIGYGYTF
TRBV9,TRBJ2-1,CASSPSRGGRAYNEQFF
TRBV15,TRBJ2-6,CATSRVWGAGANVLTF
TRBV10-2,TRBJ2-1,CASSEASNNEQFF
TRBV6-5,TRBJ1-2,CASRRTGGVDGYTF
TRBV2,TRBJ1-1,CASMQGAEMNTEAFF
TRBV18,TRBJ2-5,CASSSRQGMQETQYF
TRBV7-2,TRBJ2-2,CASSLSRDRGLNAGELFF
TRBV19,TRBJ1-6,CASSKQGAYSPLHF
TRBV6-2/TRBV6-3,TRBJ1-5,CASSSADRFKPQHF
TRBV4-1,TRBJ1-2,CASSQGARVGRVVYGYTF
TRBV10-2,TRBJ2-4,CASSESRDKNIQYF
TRBV6-2/TRBV6-3,TRBJ2-1,CASSYASSGGPSYNEQFF
TRBV12-5,TRBJ2-7,CASGLVLVNLYEQYF
TRBV2,TRBJ1-2,CALKGEGVANYGYTF
TRBV6-1,TRBJ1-1,CASSLATEAFF
TRBV13,TRBJ1-1,CASSDTGENTEAFF
TRBV12-5,TRBJ1-4,CASGDRVGRSEKLFF
TRBV7-2,TRBJ1-3,CASSPESPASGNTIYF
TRBV19,TRBJ2-7,CASSLTSGVWEQYF
TRBV10-1,TRBJ2-2,CASSDIGIGATGELFF
TRBV28,TRBJ1-2,CASSLLVTNYGYTF